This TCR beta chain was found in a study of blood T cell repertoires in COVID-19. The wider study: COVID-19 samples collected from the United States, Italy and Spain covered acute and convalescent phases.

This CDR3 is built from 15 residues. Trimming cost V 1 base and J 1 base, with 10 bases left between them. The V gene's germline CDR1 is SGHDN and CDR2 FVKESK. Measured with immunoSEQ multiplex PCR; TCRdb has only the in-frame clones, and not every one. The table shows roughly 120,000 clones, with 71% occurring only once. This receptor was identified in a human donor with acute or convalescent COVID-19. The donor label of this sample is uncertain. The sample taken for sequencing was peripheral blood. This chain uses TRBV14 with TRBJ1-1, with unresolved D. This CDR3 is CASSQANGPNTEAFF. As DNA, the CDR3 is TGTGCCAGCAGCCAAGCGAACGGTCCGAACACTGAAGCTTTCTTT.